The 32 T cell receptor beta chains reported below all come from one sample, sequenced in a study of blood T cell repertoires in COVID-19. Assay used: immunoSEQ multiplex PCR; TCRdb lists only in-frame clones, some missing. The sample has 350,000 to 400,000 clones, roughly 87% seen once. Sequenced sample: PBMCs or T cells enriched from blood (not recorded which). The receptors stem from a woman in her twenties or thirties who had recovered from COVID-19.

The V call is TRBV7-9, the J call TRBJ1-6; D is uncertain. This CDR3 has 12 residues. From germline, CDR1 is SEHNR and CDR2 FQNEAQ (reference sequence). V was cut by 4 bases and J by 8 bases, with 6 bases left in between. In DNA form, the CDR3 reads TGTGCCAGCAGCTCCCCAGATTCACCCCTCCACTTT. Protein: CASSSPDSPLHF.

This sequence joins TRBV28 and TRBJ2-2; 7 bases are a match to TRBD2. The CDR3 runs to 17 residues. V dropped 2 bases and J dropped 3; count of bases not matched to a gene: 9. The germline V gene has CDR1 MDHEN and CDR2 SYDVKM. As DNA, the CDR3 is TGTGCCAGCAGTTTAGAGGCAGCGGGGCGGTACACCGGGGAGCTGTTTTTT. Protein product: CASSLEAAGRYTGELFF. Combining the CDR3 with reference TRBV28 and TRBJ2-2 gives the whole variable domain DVKVTQSSRYLVKRTGEKVFLECVQDMDHENMFWYRQDPGLGLRLIYFSYDVKMKEKGDIPEGYSVSREKKERFSLILESASTNQTSMYLCASSLEAAGRYTGELFFGEGSRLTVL.

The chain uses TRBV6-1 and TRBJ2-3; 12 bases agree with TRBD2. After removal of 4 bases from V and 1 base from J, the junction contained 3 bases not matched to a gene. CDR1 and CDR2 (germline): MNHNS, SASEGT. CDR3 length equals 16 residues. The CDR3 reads CASSGRTSGGTDTQYF. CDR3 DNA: TGTGCCAGCAGTGGGAGGACTAGCGGGGGCACAGATACGCAGTATTTT.

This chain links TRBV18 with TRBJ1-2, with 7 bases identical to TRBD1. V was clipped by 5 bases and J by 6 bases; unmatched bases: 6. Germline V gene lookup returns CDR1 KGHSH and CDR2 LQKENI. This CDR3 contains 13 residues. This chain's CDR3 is CASSNTGVNGYTF. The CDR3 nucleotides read TGTGCCAGCTCAAATACAGGGGTGAATGGCTACACCTTC.

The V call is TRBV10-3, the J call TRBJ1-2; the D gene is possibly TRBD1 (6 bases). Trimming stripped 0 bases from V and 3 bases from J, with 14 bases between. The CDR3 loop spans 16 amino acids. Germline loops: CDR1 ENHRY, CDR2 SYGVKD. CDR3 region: CAISESGALGDYGYTF. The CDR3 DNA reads TGTGCCATCAGTGAGTCGGGGGCCCTGGGGGACTATGGCTACACCTTC.

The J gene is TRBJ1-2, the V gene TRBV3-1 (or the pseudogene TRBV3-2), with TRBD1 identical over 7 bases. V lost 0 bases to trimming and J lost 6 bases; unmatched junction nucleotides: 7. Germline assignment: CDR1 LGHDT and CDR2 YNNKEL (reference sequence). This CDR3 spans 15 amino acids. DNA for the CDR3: TGTGCCAGCAGCCAAGATTTTGGGACAGTTCATGGCTACACCTTC. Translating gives CASSQDFGTVHGYTF.

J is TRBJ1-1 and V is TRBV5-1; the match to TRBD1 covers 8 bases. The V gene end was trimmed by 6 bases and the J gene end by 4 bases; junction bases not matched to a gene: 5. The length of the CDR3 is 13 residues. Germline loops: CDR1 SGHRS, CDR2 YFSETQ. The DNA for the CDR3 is TGCGCCAGCACGCAGGGGGCGGTCACTGAAGCTTTCTTT. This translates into CASTQGAVTEAFF.

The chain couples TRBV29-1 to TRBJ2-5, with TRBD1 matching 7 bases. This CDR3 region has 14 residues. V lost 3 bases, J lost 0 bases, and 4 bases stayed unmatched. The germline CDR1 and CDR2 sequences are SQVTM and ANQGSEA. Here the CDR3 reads CSVDGTDDQETQYF. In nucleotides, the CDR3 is TGCAGCGTTGATGGGACAGACGACCAAGAGACCCAGTACTTC.

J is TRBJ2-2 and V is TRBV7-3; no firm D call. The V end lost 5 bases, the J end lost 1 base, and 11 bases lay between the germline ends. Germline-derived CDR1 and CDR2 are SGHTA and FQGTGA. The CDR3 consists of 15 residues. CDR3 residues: CASSLLKGNTGELFF. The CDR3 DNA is TGTGCCAGCAGCCTACTAAAAGGGAACACCGGGGAGCTGTTTTTT.

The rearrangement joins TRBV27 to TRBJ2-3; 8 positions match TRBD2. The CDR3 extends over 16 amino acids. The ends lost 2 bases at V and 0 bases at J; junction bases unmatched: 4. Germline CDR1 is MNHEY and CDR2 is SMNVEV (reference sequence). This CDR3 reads CASSLLTSGSTDTQYF. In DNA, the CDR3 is TGTGCCAGCAGTTTACTTACTAGCGGAAGCACAGATACGCAGTATTTT.

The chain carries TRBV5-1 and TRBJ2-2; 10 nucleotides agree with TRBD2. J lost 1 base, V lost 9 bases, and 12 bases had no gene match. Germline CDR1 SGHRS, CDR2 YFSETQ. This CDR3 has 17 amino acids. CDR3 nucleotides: TGCGCCACCTCCCCTACATTAGCGGGGGGGAACACCGGGGAGCTGTTTTTT. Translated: CATSPTLAGGNTGELFF. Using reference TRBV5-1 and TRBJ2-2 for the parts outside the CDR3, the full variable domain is KAGVTQTPRYLIKTRGQQVTLSCSPISGHRSVSWYQQTPGQGLQFLFEYFSETQRNKGNFPGRFSGRQFSNSRSEMNVSTLELGDSALYLCATSPTLAGGNTGELFFGEGSRLTVL.

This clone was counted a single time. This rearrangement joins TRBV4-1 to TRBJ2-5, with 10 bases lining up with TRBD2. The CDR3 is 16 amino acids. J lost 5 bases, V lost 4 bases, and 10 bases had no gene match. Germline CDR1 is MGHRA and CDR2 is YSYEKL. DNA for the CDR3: TGCGCCAGCAGCCCCCGGGAGGGTAGCGGGAGGGAGACCCAGTACTTC. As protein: CASSPREGSGRETQYF.

The CDR3 DNA follows: TGTGCCAGTAGTAACGGACTAGCGGGAGGAAGGGCCAAAAACATTCAGTACTTC. Translated, it gives CASSNGLAGGRAKNIQYF. The gene calls are TRBV19 and TRBJ2-4, with 14 bases aligning to TRBD2. J gave up 1 base and V 4 bases, and 6 bases lay outside the gene matches. This CDR3 spans 18 amino acids. Germline V gives CDR1 LNHDA, CDR2 SQIVND (reference sequence).

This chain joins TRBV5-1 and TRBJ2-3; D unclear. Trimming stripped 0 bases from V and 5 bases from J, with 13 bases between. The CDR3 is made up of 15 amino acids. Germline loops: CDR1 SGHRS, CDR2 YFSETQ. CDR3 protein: CASSLEPGLVDTQYF. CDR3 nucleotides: TGCGCCAGCAGCTTGGAGCCAGGCTTGGTAGATACGCAGTATTTT.

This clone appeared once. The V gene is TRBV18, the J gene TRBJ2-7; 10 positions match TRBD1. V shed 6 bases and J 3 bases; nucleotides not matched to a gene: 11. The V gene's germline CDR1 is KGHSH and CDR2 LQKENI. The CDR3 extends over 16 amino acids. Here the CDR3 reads CASSPRPGQGNYEQYF. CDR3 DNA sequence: TGTGCCAGCTCCCCAAGACCGGGACAGGGGAACTACGAGCAGTACTTC.

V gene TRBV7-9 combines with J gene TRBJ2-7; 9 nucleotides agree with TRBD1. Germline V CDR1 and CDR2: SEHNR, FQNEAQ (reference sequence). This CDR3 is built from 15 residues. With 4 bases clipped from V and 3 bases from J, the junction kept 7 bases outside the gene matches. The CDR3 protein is CASSSLGQGLYEQYF. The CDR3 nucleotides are TGTGCCAGCAGCTCCCTGGGACAGGGTCTCTACGAGCAGTACTTC.

CDR3 protein: CASSWTSGGEQFF. The CDR3 DNA is TGTGCCAGCAGTTGGACTAGCGGGGGAGAGCAGTTCTTC. The chain uses TRBV6-5 and TRBJ2-1, with 13 bases fitting TRBD2. Germline loops: CDR1 MNHEY, CDR2 SVGAGI. The V segment lost 4 bases and the J segment 10 bases; nucleotides outside the gene matches: 1. The CDR3 extends over 13 amino acids.

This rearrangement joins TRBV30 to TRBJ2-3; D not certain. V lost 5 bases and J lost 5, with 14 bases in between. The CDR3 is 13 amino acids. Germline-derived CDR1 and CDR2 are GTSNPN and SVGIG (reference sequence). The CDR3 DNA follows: TGTGCCTGGGTAAGTGGGCCCGGAGATACGCAGTATTTT. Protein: CAWVSGPGDTQYF.

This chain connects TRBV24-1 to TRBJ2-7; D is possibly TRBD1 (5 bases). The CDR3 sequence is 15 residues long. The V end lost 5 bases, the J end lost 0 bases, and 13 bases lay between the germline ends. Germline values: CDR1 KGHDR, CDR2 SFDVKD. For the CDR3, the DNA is TGTGCCACCAGTGCCTTAACAGGTAACTCCTACGAGCAGTACTTC. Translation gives CATSALTGNSYEQYF.

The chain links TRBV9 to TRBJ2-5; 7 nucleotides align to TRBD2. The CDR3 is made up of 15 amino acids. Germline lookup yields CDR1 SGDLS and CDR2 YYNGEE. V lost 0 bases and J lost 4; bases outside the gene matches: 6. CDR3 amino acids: CASSVGGGFGETQYF. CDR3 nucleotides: TGTGCCAGCAGCGTAGGGGGGGGATTTGGAGAGACCCAGTACTTC. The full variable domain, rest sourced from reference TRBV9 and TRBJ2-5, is DSGVTQTPKHLITATGQRVTLRCSPRSGDLSVYWYQQSLDQGLQFLIQYYNGEERAKGNILERFSAQQFPDLHSELNLSSLELGDSALYFCASSVGGGFGETQYFGPGTRLLVL.

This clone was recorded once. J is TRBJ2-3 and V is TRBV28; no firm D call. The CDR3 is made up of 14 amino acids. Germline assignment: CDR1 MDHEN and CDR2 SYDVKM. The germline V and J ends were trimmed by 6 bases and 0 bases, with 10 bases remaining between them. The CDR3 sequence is CASSRLPSTDTQYF. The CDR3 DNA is TGTGCCAGCAGCCGACTCCCTAGCACAGATACGCAGTATTTT.

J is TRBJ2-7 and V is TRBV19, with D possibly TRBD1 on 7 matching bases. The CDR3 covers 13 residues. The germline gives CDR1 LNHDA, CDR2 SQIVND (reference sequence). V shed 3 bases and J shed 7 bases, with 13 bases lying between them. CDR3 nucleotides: TGTGCCAGTAGTATTCAACAGGGGAGGGAGCAGTACTTC. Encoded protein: CASSIQQGREQYF.

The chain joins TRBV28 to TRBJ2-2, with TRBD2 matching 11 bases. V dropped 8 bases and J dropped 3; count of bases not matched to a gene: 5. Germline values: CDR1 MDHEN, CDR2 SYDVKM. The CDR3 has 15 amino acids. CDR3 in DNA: TGTGCCAGCCTGACTAGCGGGACCTACACCGGGGAGCTGTTTTTT. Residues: CASLTSGTYTGELFF.

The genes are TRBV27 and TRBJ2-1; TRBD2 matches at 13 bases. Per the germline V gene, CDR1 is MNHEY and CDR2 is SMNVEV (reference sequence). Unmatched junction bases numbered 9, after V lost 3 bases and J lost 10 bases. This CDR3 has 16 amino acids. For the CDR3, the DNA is TGTGCCAGCAGTTTGCGGACTAGCGGGAGTAATGGAGAGCAGTTCTTC. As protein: CASSLRTSGSNGEQFF.

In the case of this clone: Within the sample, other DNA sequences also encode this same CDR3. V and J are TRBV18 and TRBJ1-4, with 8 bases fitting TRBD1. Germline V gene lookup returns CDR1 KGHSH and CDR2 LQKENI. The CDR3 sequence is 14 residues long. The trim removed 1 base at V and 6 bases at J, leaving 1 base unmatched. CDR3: CASSPQDRDEKLFF. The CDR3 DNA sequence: TGTGCCAGCTCACCACAGGACAGGGATGAAAAACTGTTTTTT.

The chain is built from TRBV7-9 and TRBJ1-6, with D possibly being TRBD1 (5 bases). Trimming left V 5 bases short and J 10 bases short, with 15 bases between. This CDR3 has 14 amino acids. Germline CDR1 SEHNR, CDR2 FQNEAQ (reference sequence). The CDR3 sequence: CASSPPARASPLHF. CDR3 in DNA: TGTGCCAGCAGCCCCCCGGCCAGGGCGTCACCCCTCCACTTT.

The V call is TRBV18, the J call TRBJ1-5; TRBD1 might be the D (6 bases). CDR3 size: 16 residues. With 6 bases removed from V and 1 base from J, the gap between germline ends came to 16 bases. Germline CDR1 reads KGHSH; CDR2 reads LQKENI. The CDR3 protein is CASSLDRLSSNQPQHF. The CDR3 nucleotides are TGTGCCAGCTCCCTGGACAGACTTTCGAGCAATCAGCCCCAGCATTTT.

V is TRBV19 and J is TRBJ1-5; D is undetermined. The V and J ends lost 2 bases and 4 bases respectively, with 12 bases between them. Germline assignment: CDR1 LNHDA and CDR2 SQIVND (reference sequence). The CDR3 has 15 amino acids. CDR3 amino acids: CASSILATVNQPQHF. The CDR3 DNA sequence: TGTGCCAGTAGTATACTAGCCACAGTGAATCAGCCCCAGCATTTT.

CDR3 coding DNA: TGTGCCAGCAGCTGGGGTAGCGGAAGCTCCTACAATGAGCAGTTCTTC. This sequence encodes CASSWGSGSSYNEQFF. The V call is TRBV7-9, the J call TRBJ2-1, with D perhaps matching TRBD2 (6 bases). Trimming left V 4 bases short and J 0 bases short, with 13 bases between. The CDR3 runs 16 residues. CDR1 is SEHNR, CDR2 FQNEAQ, per germline (reference sequence).

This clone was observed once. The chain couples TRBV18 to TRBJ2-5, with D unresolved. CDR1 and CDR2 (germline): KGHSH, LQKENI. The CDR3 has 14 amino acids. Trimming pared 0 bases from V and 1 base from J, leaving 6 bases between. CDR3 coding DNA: TGTGCCAGCTCACCACCGGCCAGCCAAGAGACCCAGTACTTC. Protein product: CASSPPASQETQYF.

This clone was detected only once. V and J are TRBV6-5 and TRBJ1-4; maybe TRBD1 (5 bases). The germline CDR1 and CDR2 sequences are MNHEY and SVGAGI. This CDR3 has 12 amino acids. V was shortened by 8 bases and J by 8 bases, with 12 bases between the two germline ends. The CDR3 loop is CASQGAKEKLFF. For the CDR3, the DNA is TGTGCCAGCCAGGGCGCCAAGGAAAAACTGTTTTTT.

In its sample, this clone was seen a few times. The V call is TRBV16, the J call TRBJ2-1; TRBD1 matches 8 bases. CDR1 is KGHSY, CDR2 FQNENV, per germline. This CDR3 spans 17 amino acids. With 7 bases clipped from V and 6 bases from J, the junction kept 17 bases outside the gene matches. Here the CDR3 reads CASTTNQWTGTFNEQFF. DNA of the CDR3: TGTGCCAGCACCACCAATCAGTGGACAGGGACATTCAATGAGCAGTTCTTC.